This TCR beta chain was captured in a study of control samples from healthy donors and cancer patients (TCRdb year 2020). The library was obtained by the immunoSEQ multiplex PCR assay. TCRdb re-hosts the immuneACCESS table, in-frame sequences only. Its copies lack some clones; in the studies checked, an unresolved V gene accounts for under half of them, and the cause for the rest is not known. In this sample the table shows about 150,000 clones, 85% to 90% of which occur a single time. The biggest ten clones account for about 1.8% of the sample. Concerning this clone: No cognate antigen has been identified for it. No clone much larger than this one lies a single base away; base qualities are absent.

Reading from cysteine to phenylalanine, the CDR3 counts 14 amino acids. The DNA shown is the 42-base CDR3, in frame from base 1. The V end loses 6 bases and the J end loses 8 bases, and a stretch of 14 bases separates them. The germline V gene encodes CDR1 MNHEY and CDR2 SVGAGI. This clonotype was obtained from a man aged 18 to 35 in good health. The chain joins TRBV6-5 to TRBJ1-6; perhaps TRBD1 is the D gene, with 5 bases matching. The source material was blood. At the DNA level, the sequence is TGTGCCAGCAGACACGACAGAGAGCATTCACCCCTCCACTTT. Protein translation: CASRHDREHSPLHF.